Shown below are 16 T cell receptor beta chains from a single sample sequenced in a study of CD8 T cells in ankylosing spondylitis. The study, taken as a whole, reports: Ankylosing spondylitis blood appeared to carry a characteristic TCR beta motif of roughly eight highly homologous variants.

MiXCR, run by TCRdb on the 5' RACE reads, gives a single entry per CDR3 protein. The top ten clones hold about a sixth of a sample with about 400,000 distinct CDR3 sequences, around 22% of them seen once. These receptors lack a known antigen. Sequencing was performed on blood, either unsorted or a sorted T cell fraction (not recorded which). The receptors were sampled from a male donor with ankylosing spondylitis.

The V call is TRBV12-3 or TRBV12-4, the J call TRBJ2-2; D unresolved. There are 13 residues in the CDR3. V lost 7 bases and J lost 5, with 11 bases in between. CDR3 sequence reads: CASIGDWTGELFF. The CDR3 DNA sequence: TGTGCCAGCATCGGTGACTGGACCGGGGAGCTGTTTTTT.

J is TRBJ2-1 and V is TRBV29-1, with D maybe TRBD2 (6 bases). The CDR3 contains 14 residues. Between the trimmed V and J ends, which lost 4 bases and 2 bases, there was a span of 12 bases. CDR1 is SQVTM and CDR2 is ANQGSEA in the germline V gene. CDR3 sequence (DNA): TGCAGCGTTGTAACGGGAGAAACCTACAATGAGCAGTTCTTC. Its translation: CSVVTGETYNEQFF.

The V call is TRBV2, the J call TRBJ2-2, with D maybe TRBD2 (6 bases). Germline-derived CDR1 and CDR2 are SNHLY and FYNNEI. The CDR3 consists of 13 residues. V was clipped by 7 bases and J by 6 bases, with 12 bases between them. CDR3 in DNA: TGTGCCAGCAATAGTCGGGGGTCCGGGGAGCTGTTTTTT. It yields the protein CASNSRGSGELFF.

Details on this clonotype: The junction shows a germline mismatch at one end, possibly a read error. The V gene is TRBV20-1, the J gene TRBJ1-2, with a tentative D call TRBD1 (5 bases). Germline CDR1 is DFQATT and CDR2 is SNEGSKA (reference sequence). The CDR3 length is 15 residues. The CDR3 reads CSAISTGHGPYGYNF. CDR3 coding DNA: TGCAGTGCTATAAGCACAGGACATGGACCGTATGGCTACAACTTC.

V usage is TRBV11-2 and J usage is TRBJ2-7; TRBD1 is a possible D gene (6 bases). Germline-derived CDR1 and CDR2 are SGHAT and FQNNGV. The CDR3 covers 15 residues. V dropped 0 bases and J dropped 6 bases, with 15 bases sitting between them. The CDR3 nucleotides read TGTGCCAGCAGCTTAGATCGAACAGGGTTGGCCGAGCAGTACTTC. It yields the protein CASSLDRTGLAEQYF.

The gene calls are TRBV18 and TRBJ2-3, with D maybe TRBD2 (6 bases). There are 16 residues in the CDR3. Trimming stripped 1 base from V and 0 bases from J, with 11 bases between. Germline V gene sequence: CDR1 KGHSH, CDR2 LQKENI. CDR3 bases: TGTGCCAGCTCACCACGTGCGGGACTTAGCACAGATACGCAGTATTTT. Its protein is CASSPRAGLSTDTQYF.

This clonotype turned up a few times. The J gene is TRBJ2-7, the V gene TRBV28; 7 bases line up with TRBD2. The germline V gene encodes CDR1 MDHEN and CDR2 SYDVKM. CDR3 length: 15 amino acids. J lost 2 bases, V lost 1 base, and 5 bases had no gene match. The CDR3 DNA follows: TGTGCCAGCAGTTTATTAGCGGGCACTACCTACGAGCAGTACTTC. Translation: CASSLLAGTTYEQYF.

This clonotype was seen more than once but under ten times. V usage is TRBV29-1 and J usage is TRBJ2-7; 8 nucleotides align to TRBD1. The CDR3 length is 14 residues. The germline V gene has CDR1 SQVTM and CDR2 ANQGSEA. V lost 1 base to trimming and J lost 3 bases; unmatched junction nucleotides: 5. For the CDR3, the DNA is TGCAGCGTTGAAGGGACAGGGTACGACTACGAGCAGTACTTC. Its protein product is CSVEGTGYDYEQYF.

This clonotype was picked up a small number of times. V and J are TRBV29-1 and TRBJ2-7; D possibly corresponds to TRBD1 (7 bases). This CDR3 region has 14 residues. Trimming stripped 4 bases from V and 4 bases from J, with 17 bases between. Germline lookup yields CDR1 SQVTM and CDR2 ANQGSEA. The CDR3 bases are TGCAGCGTTGGGGTCAGGGGGGTTTGGTACGAGCAGTACTTC. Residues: CSVGVRGVWYEQYF.

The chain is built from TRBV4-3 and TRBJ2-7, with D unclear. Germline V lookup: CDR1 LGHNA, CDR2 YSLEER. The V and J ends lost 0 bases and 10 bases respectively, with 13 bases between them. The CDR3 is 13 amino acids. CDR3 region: CASSQDRRASQYF. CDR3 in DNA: TGCGCCAGCAGCCAAGATCGACGGGCGTCCCAGTACTTC.

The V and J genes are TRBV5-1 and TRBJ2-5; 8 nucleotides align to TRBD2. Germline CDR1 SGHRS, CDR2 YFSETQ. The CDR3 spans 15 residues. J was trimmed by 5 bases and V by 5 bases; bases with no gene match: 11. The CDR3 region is CASRVTGGPEETQYF. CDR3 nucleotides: TGCGCCAGCAGAGTTACGGGAGGGCCTGAGGAGACCCAGTACTTC.

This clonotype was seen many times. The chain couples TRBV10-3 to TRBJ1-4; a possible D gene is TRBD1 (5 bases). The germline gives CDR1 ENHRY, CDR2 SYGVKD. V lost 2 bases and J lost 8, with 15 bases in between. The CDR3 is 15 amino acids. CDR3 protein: CAISEPGRSGEKLFF. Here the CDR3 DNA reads TGTGCCATCAGTGAGCCGGGACGGTCGGGGGAAAAACTGTTTTTT.

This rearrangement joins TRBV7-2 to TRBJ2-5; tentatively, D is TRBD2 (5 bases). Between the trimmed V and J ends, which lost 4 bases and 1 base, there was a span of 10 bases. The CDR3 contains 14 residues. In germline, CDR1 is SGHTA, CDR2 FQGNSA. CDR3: CASSSIASQETQYF. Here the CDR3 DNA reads TGTGCCAGCAGCTCCATAGCGTCCCAAGAGACCCAGTACTTC.

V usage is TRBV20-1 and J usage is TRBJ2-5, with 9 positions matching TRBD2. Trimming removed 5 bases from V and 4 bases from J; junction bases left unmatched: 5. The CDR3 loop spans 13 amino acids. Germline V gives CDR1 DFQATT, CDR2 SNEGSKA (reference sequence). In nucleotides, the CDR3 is TGCAGTGCTTGGATACTAGCGGGAGAGACCCAGTACTTC. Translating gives CSAWILAGETQYF.

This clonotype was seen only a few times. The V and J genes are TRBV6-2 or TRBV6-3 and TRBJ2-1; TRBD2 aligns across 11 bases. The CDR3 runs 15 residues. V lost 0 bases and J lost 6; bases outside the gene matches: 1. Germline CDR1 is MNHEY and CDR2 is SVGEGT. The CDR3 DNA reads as TGTGCCAGCAGTTACTCCGGGACTAGCGGCAATGAGCAGTTCTTC. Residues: CASSYSGTSGNEQFF.

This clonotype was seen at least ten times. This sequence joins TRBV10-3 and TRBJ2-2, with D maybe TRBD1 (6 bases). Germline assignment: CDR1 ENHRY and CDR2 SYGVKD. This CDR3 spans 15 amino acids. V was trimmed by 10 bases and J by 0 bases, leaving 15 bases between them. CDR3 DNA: TGTGCCACCCACACAGGGATAGCGAACACCGGGGAGCTGTTTTTT. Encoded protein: CATHTGIANTGELFF.